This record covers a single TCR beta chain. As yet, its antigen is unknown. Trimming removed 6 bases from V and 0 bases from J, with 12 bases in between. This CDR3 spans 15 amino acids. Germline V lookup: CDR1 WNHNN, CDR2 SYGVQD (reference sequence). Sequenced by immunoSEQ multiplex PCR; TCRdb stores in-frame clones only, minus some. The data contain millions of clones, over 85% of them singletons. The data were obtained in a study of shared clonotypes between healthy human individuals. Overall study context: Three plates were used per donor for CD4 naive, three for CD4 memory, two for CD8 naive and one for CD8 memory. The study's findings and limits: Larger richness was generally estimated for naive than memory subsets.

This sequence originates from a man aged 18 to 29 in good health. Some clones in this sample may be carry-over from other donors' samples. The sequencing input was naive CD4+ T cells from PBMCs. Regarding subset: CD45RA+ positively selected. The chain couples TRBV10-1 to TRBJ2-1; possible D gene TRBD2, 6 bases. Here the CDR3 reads CASRDSGSSYNEQFF. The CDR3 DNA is TGCGCCAGCAGAGATAGCGGTAGCTCCTACAATGAGCAGTTCTTC.